This T cell receptor (beta chain) was sequenced during a study of blood T cell repertoires in COVID-19. Study background: Donors in the United States, Italy and Spain gave samples during acute or convalescent COVID-19. T cells, B-cell-depleted T cells, or PBMCs provided the cDNA or gDNA that served as material.

The age range of participants was about 18 to 90 years, with residence in around 22 US areas. Cohorts were determined from participant-reported clinical history. This clone was detected only a few times. The CDR3 contains 15 residues. Deletions cut 7 bases from V and 5 bases from J, with 20 bases between. The germline gives CDR1 MDHEN, CDR2 SYDVKM. Data came from immunoSEQ multiplex PCR; TCRdb stores just in-frame clones and leaves some out. Of 400,000 or so clones listed, 90% were seen once; the top ten hold 0.55% to 0.75%. The sequencing input was PBMCs or T cells enriched from blood (not recorded which). The clonotype comes from a man younger than 30 who had recovered from COVID-19. This chain uses TRBV28 with TRBJ1-1; possible D gene TRBD1, 6 bases. DNA of the CDR3: TGTGCCAGCAAAGCTAGGGGGAGGGTCGGTACTGAAGCTTTCTTT. Protein: CASKARGRVGTEAFF.